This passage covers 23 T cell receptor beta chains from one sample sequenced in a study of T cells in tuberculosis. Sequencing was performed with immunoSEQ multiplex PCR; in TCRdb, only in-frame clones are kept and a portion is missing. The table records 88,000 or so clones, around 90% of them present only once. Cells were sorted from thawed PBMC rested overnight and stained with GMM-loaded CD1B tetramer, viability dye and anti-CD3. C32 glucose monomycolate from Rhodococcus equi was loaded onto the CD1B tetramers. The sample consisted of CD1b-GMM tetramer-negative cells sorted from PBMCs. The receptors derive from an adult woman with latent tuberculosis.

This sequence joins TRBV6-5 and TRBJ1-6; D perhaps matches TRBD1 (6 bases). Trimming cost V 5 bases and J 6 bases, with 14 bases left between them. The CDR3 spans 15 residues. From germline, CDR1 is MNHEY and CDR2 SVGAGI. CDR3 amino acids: CASSGIRGGNSPLHF. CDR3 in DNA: TGTGCCAGCAGTGGGATCAGGGGCGGTAATTCACCCCTCCACTTT.

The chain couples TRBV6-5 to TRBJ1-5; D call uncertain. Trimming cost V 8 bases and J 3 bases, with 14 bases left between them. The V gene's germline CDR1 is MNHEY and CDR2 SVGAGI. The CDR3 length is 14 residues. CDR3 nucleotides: TGTGCCAGCTCTCACCGGGGTCCCAATCAGCCCCAGCATTTT. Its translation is CASSHRGPNQPQHF.

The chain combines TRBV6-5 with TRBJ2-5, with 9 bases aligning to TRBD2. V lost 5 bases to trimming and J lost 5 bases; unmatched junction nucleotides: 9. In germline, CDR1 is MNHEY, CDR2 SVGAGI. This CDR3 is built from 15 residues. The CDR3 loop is CASSRRTSVGETQYF. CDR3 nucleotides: TGTGCCAGCAGTAGGAGGACTAGCGTGGGTGAGACCCAGTACTTC.

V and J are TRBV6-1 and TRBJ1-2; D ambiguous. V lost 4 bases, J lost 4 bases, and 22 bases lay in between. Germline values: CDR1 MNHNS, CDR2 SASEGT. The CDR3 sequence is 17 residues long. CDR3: CASSGLRKCRKTYGYTF. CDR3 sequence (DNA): TGTGCCAGCAGTGGGCTGCGGAAATGTAGAAAGACCTATGGCTACACCTTC.

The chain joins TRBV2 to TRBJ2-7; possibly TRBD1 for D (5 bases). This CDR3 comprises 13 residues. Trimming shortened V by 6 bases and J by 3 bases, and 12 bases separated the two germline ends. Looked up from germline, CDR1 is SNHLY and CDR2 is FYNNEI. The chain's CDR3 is CASRDSAHYEQYV. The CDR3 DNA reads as TGTGCCAGCAGAGACAGCGCACACTACGAGCAGTACGTC.

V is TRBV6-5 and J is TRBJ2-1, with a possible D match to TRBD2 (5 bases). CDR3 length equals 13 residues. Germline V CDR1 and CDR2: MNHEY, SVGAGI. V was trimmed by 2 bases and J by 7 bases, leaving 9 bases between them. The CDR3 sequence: CASSYGGINEQFF. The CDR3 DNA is TGTGCCAGCAGTTACGGAGGAATAAATGAGCAGTTCTTC.

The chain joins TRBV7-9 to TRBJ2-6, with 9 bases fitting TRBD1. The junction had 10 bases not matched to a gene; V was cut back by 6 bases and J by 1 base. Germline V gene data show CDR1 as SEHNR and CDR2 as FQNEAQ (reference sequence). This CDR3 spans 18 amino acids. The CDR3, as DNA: TGTGCCAGCAGTTTTAGGGACAGGGAAGTATCTGGGGCCAACGTCCTGACTTTC. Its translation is CASSFRDREVSGANVLTF.

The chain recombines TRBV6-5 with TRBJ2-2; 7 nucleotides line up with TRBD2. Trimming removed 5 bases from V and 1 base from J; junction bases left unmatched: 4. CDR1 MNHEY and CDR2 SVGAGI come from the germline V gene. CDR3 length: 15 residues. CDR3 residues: CASSPIAGNTGELFF. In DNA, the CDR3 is TGTGCCAGCAGTCCAATAGCGGGGAACACCGGGGAGCTGTTTTTT.

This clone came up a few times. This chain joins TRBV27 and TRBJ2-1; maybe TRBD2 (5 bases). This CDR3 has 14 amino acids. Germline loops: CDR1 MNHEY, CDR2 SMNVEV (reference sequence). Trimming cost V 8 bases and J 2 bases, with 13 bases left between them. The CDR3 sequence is CASQGGRAYNEQFF. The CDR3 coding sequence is TGTGCCAGCCAAGGAGGTAGAGCCTACAATGAGCAGTTCTTC.

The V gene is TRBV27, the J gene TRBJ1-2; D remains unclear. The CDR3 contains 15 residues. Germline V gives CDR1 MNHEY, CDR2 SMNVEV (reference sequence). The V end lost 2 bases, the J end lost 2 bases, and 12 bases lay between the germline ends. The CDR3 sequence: CASSLVPGLNYGYTF. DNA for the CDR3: TGTGCCAGCAGTTTAGTACCAGGTCTGAACTATGGCTACACCTTC.

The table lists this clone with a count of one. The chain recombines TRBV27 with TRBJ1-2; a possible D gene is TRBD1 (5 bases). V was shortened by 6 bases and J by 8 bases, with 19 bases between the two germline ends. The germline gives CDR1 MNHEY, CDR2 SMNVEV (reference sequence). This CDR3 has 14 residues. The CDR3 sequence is CASSRRGVLRGYTF. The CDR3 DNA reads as TGTGCCAGCAGCCGACGGGGGGTCCTTAGGGGCTACACCTTC.

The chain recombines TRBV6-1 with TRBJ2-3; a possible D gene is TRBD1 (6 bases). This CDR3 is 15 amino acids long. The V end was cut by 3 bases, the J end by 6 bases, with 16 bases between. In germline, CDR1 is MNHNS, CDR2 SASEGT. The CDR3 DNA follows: TGTGCCAGCAGTGAGTTACGAGGGGGTCGCGATACGCAGTATTTT. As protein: CASSELRGGRDTQYF.

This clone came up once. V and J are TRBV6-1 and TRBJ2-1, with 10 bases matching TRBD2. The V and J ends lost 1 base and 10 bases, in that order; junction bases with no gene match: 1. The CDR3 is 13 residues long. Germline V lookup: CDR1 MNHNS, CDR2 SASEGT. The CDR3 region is CASSEGSGGEQFF. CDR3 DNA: TGTGCCAGCAGTGAAGGTAGCGGGGGGGAGCAGTTCTTC.

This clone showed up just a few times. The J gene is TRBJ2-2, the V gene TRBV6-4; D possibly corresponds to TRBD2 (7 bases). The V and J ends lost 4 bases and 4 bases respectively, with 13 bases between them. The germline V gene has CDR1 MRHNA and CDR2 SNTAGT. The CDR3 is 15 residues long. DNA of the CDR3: TGTGCCAGCAGTGTGGGGGGGCAAGGCACCGGGGAGCTGTTTTTT. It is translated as CASSVGGQGTGELFF.

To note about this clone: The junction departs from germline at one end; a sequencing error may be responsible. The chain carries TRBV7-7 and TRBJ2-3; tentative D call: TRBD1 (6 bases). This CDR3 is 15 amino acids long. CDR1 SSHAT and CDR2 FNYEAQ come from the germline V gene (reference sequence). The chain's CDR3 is CASSLGQGSTDTQYF. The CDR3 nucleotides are TGTGCTAGCAGCTTGGGTCAGGGGAGTACAGATACGCAGTATTTT.

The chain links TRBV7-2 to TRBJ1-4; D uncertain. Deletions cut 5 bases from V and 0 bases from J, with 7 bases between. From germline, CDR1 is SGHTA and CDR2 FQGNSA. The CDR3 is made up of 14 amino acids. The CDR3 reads CASSRVATNEKLFF. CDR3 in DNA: TGTGCCAGCAGCCGCGTTGCAACTAATGAAAAACTGTTTTTT.

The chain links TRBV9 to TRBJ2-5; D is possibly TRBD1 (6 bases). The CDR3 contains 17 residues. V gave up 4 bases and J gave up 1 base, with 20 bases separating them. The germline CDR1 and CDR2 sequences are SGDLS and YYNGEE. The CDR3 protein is CASSPYKLTGPQETQYF. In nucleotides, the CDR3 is TGTGCCAGCAGCCCGTACAAGTTGACAGGACCCCAAGAGACCCAGTACTTC.

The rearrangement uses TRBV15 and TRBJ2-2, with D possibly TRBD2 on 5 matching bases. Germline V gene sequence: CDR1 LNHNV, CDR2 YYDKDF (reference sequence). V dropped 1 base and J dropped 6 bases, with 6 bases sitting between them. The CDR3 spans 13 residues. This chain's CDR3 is CATSRGESGELFF. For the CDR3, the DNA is TGTGCCACCAGCAGAGGGGAGTCCGGGGAGCTGTTTTTT.

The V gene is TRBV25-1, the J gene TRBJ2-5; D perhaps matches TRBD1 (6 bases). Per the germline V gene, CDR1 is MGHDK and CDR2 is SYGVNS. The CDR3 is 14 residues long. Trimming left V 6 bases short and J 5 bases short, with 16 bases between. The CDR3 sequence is CASSRAGARETQYF. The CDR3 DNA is TGTGCCAGCAGCCGCGCAGGGGCAAGGGAGACCCAGTACTTC.

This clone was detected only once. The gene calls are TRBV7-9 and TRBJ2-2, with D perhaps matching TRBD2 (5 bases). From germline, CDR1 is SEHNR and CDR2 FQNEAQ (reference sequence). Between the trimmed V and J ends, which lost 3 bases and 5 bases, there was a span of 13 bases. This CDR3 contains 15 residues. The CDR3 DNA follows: TGTGCCAGCAGCTTTCGGGGTCTTCTTACCGGGGAGCTGTTTTTT. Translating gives CASSFRGLLTGELFF.

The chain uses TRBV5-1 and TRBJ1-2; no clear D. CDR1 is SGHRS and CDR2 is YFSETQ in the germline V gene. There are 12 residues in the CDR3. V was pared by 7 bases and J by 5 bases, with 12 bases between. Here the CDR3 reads CASGGLGYGYTF. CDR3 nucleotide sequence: TGCGCCAGCGGCGGACTGGGGTATGGCTACACCTTC.

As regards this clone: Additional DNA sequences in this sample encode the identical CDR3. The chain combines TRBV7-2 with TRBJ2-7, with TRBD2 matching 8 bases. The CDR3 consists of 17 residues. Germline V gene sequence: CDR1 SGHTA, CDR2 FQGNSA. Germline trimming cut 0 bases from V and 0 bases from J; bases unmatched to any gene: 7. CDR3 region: CASSLARLAGGSYEQYF. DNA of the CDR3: TGTGCCAGCAGCTTAGCGCGACTGGCGGGGGGCTCCTACGAGCAGTACTTC.

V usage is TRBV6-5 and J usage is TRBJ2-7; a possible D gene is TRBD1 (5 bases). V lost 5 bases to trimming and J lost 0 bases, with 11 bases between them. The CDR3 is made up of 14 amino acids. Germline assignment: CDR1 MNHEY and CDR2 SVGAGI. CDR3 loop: CASSRTLGSYEQYV. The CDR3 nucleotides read TGTGCCAGCAGTCGGACACTCGGCTCCTACGAGCAGTACGTC.